The 32 T cell receptor beta chains in this list originate from one sample, sequenced in a study of OX40 agonist ivuxolimab in advanced cancers. Method: immunoSEQ multiplex PCR; TCRdb's copy keeps in-frame clones and lacks some. The table lists 65,000 to 80,000 clones, approximately 89% of them singletons. The source was CD4+ or CD8+ T cells sorted from blood, collected in a trial of the OX40 agonist ivuxolimab. The receptors stem from an adult with an advanced solid tumor such as melanoma, head and neck, liver or kidney cancer.

In the case of this clone: At one of its ends the junction is not consistent with the germline gene, which may arise from a read error. V gene TRBV5-1 combines with J gene TRBJ1-2; D may be TRBD1 (6 bases). The length of the CDR3 is 14 residues. Germline assignment: CDR1 SGHRS and CDR2 YFSETQ. CDR3 bases: TGCGCAAGCAGTCTGGGGACGGGGGCTGTTGGCTACACCTTC. It specifies CASSLGTGAVGYTF.

The chain has TRBV7-9 and TRBJ2-3; 7 bases fit TRBD2. The germline gives CDR1 SEHNR, CDR2 FQNEAQ (reference sequence). The CDR3 totals 17 residues. V gave up 1 base and J gave up 2 bases; unmatched junction bases: 9. The CDR3 bases are TGTGCCAGCAGCTTAGGATCCGGGACTACAAACACAGATACGCAGTATTTT. Its translation is CASSLGSGTTNTDTQYF.

The V call is TRBV10-3, the J call TRBJ2-3; D is ambiguous. Trimming removed 6 bases from V and 6 bases from J, with 13 bases in between. This CDR3 region has 13 residues. The germline V gene has CDR1 ENHRY and CDR2 SYGVKD. The chain's CDR3 is CAIRWVGMDTQYF. DNA of the CDR3: TGTGCCATCAGATGGGTAGGCATGGATACGCAGTATTTT.

The V gene is TRBV5-5, the J gene TRBJ1-1; D gene uncertain. Trimming pared 4 bases from V and 0 bases from J, leaving 19 bases between. This CDR3 has 17 amino acids. Germline CDR1 and CDR2: SGHKS and YYEKEE (reference sequence). Written as DNA, the CDR3 is TGTGCCAGCAGCAATAGTACCCCCTGGAGGCTGAACACTGAAGCTTTCTTT. It specifies CASSNSTPWRLNTEAFF.

V usage is TRBV12-5 and J usage is TRBJ2-2; no reliable D call. V lost 9 bases and J lost 6, with 14 bases in between. From germline, CDR1 is LGHNT and CDR2 FRNRAP. The CDR3 is 13 amino acids. CDR3 DNA: TGTGCTAGCTCAAGAAGCAGCCCCGGGGAGCTGTTTTTT. It yields the protein CASSRSSPGELFF.

The rearrangement links TRBV6-1 to TRBJ1-2; D is undetermined. V was trimmed by 1 base and J by 5 bases, leaving 8 bases between them. CDR1 is MNHNS and CDR2 is SASEGT in the germline V gene. This CDR3 has 13 residues. In nucleotides, the CDR3 is TGTGCCAGCAGTGAAGGGCAGGCTTATGGCTACACCTTC. Amino acid sequence: CASSEGQAYGYTF.

The rearrangement uses TRBV6-5 and TRBJ2-7; no clear D gene. This CDR3 has 14 amino acids. V was clipped by 5 bases and J by 1 base, with 12 bases between them. Germline V CDR1 and CDR2: MNHEY, SVGAGI. The CDR3, as DNA: TGTGCCAGCAGTGTATCAGGACCTTCCTACGAGCAGTACTTC. Translating gives CASSVSGPSYEQYF.

This chain joins TRBV29-1 and TRBJ2-5; no reliable D call. Germline CDR1 SQVTM, CDR2 ANQGSEA. This CDR3 spans 12 amino acids. V lost 5 bases and J 2 bases, leaving 9 bases between the germline ends. In nucleotides, the CDR3 is TGCAGCGTTAATATGGTTCAAGAGACCCAGTACTTC. Its protein is CSVNMVQETQYF.

The chain is built from TRBV11-2 and TRBJ2-1; 8 positions agree with TRBD2. The CDR3 is made up of 13 amino acids. CDR1 and CDR2 (germline): SGHAT, FQNNGV. Trimming at V came to 1 base and at J to 9 bases, leaving 2 bases not matched to a gene. The CDR3 DNA sequence: TGTGCCAGCAGCTTAGGTACTAGCGGTGAGCAGTTCTTC. The encoded protein is CASSLGTSGEQFF.

V is TRBV29-1 and J is TRBJ1-1; D gene ambiguous. CDR1 SQVTM and CDR2 ANQGSEA come from the germline V gene. This CDR3 contains 12 residues. V was pared by 4 bases and J by 3 bases, with 9 bases between. CDR3 amino acids: CSVGAWDTEAFF. The CDR3 DNA reads TGCAGCGTTGGCGCCTGGGACACTGAAGCTTTCTTT.

The rearrangement joins TRBV27 to TRBJ2-1; 7 nucleotides line up with TRBD2. Germline V gives CDR1 MNHEY, CDR2 SMNVEV (reference sequence). CDR3 length equals 16 residues. J gave up 2 bases and V 1 base, and 5 bases lay outside the gene matches. In DNA form, the CDR3 reads TGTGCCAGCAGTTTATATCCGGGAGGCGCCTACAATGAGCAGTTCTTC. Protein product: CASSLYPGGAYNEQFF.

The V call is TRBV7-3, the J call TRBJ2-7; 9 nucleotides match TRBD2. CDR1 is SGHTA and CDR2 is FQGTGA in the germline V gene. V lost 2 bases to trimming and J lost 4 bases; unmatched junction nucleotides: 6. The CDR3 runs to 15 residues. For the CDR3, the DNA is TGTGCCAGCAGCTTAGCGGGGGGGCCTTCGTACGAGCAGTACTTC. It is translated as CASSLAGGPSYEQYF.

The chain combines TRBV28 with TRBJ1-5; the D gene is possibly TRBD1 (6 bases). V shed 3 bases and J shed 6 bases, with 18 bases lying between them. Germline CDR1 reads MDHEN; CDR2 reads SYDVKM. The CDR3 length is 16 residues. The CDR3, as DNA: TGTGCCAGCAGTTTTAGGGACGGGGGGGGCAGTCAGCCCCAGCATTTT. Protein sequence: CASSFRDGGGSQPQHF.

The chain links TRBV27 to TRBJ1-1; tentative D call: TRBD1 (5 bases). Germline CDR1 reads MNHEY; CDR2 reads SMNVEV (reference sequence). V dropped 3 bases and J dropped 1 base, with 15 bases sitting between them. CDR3 length: 16 residues. The CDR3 DNA follows: TGTGCCAGCAGTTTCCCCGATAAGACAGAGAACACTGAAGCTTTCTTT. This codes for CASSFPDKTENTEAFF.

The chain is built from TRBV19 and TRBJ1-1; D uncertain. Trimming shortened V by 4 bases and J by 3 bases, and 12 bases separated the two germline ends. The CDR3 contains 14 residues. The V gene's germline CDR1 is LNHDA and CDR2 SQIVND (reference sequence). The chain's CDR3 is CASSTRGGDTEAFF. The CDR3 DNA reads as TGTGCCAGTAGTACACGGGGTGGGGACACTGAAGCTTTCTTT.

This chain links TRBV2 with TRBJ2-7; the D gene is possibly TRBD1 (5 bases). V was cut by 0 bases and J by 5 bases, with 11 bases left in between. There are 14 residues in the CDR3. Germline V CDR1 and CDR2: SNHLY, FYNNEI. The CDR3 loop is CASSEAQQVHEQYF. In nucleotides, the CDR3 is TGTGCCAGCAGTGAAGCACAACAGGTTCACGAGCAGTACTTC.

The genes are TRBV9 and TRBJ1-2; D unresolved. Germline V gene sequence: CDR1 SGDLS, CDR2 YYNGEE. CDR3 length: 15 residues. V shed 0 bases and J shed 4 bases, with 13 bases lying between them. DNA of the CDR3: TGTGCCAGCAGCGTAGATGTGTCCGCCCCCTATGGCTACACCTTC. Encoded protein: CASSVDVSAPYGYTF.

The chain couples TRBV19 to TRBJ1-3, with a weak D call TRBD1 (5 bases). Trimming left V 5 bases short and J 1 base short, with 12 bases between. This CDR3 has 15 amino acids. The germline V gene encodes CDR1 LNHDA and CDR2 SQIVND (reference sequence). The CDR3 protein is CASSSTGGSGNTIYF. The DNA for the CDR3 is TGTGCCAGTAGTTCCACCGGGGGTTCTGGAAACACCATATATTTT.

CDR3 sequence: CASSLEGTEIYEQYF. CDR3 bases: TGTGCCAGCAGCTTAGAGGGGACAGAGATCTACGAGCAGTACTTC. The chain couples TRBV7-2 to TRBJ2-7; 7 nucleotides align to TRBD1. The CDR3 has 15 residues. The germline V gene encodes CDR1 SGHTA and CDR2 FQGNSA. The ends lost 1 base at V and 3 bases at J; junction bases unmatched: 6.

V is TRBV6-5 and J is TRBJ2-7; D possibly uses TRBD1 or TRBD2 (5 bases each). This CDR3 spans 15 amino acids. The V gene lost 6 bases and the J gene lost 6 bases, with 21 bases spanning the gap. Germline CDR1 and CDR2: MNHEY and SVGAGI. The CDR3 sequence: CASSTGAASPIEQYF. The CDR3 nucleotides are TGTGCCAGCAGCACCGGGGCAGCGTCCCCCATCGAGCAGTACTTC.

The rearrangement uses TRBV19 and TRBJ2-6; possibly TRBD2 for D (6 bases). The ends were cut back, 4 bases at V and 1 base at J, with 11 bases in the middle. Looked up from germline, CDR1 is LNHDA and CDR2 is SQIVND (reference sequence). CDR3 length: 16 residues. The CDR3, as DNA: TGTGCCAGTAGTACGCGGACTATTTCTGGGGCCAACGTCCTGACTTTC. Translating it yields CASSTRTISGANVLTF.

This rearrangement joins TRBV6-5 to TRBJ2-5; no definite D call. CDR3 length: 13 residues. V was shortened by 0 bases and J by 1 base, with 3 bases between the two germline ends. Germline values: CDR1 MNHEY, CDR2 SVGAGI. CDR3 in DNA: TGTGCCAGCAGTTACTCGATCCAAGAGACCCAGTACTTC. This translates into CASSYSIQETQYF.

Comment on this clone: Other nucleotide sequences in the sample specify the same CDR3. This chain connects TRBV7-2 to TRBJ2-7; possibly TRBD1 or TRBD2 for D (5 bases each). The germline gives CDR1 SGHTA, CDR2 FQGNSA. The CDR3 runs 14 residues. The V end was cut by 0 bases, the J end by 4 bases, with 10 bases between. CDR3 coding DNA: TGTGCCAGCAGCTTAGCTCCGGGGCGTTACGAGCAGTACTTC. As protein: CASSLAPGRYEQYF.

V is TRBV4-3 and J is TRBJ1-2; TRBD1 is a possible D gene (6 bases). Germline V lookup: CDR1 LGHNA, CDR2 YSLEER. This CDR3 region has 14 residues. Trimming removed 1 base at V and 8 bases at J, with 14 bases between. The CDR3 DNA follows: TGCGCCAGCAGCCAAGGGAACAGGGTGGGGGGCTACACCTTC. It codes for CASSQGNRVGGYTF.

The chain recombines TRBV10-3 with TRBJ2-2; 7 bases align to TRBD1. V gave up 6 bases and J gave up 2 bases; unmatched junction bases: 6. The CDR3 totals 15 residues. Germline loops: CDR1 ENHRY, CDR2 SYGVKD. The chain's CDR3 is CAIRSGTDNTGELFF. DNA of the CDR3: TGTGCCATCAGATCCGGGACAGACAACACCGGGGAGCTGTTTTTT.

This chain connects TRBV2 to TRBJ2-3; the D gene could be TRBD1 or TRBD2 (7 bases each). This CDR3 contains 15 residues. In germline, CDR1 is SNHLY, CDR2 FYNNEI. Between the trimmed V and J ends, which lost 4 bases and 6 bases, there was a span of 17 bases. The CDR3 DNA reads TGTGCCAGCAGTGCGCAAGGTCAGGGGGGGGATACGCAGTATTTT. Translated, it gives CASSAQGQGGDTQYF. Full variable domain (remainder filled in from reference TRBV2 and TRBJ2-3): EPEVTQTPSHQVTQMGQEVILRCVPISNHLYFYWYRQILGQKVEFLVSFYNNEISEKSEIFDDQFSVERPDGSNFTLKIRSTKLEDSAMYFCASSAQGQGGDTQYFGPGTRLTVL.

This chain links TRBV28 with TRBJ2-5; no clear D gene. Per the germline V gene, CDR1 is MDHEN and CDR2 is SYDVKM. The CDR3 sequence is 12 residues long. Trimming removed 3 bases from V and 2 bases from J, with 4 bases in between. CDR3 DNA sequence: TGTGCCAGCAGTTTGGATCAAGAGACCCAGTACTTC. This gives the protein CASSLDQETQYF. Based on the CDR3 plus reference TRBV28 and TRBJ2-5, the full variable domain is DVKVTQSSRYLVKRTGEKVFLECVQDMDHENMFWYRQDPGLGLRLIYFSYDVKMKEKGDIPEGYSVSREKKERFSLILESASTNQTSMYLCASSLDQETQYFGPGTRLLVL.

The V call is TRBV28, the J call TRBJ1-1; 8 bases agree with TRBD1. This CDR3 has 14 amino acids. CDR1 is MDHEN, CDR2 SYDVKM, per germline. V gave up 6 bases and J gave up 6 bases; unmatched junction bases: 9. CDR3 DNA: TGTGCCAGCAGACCTAGTGACAGGGGCCCTGAAGCTTTCTTT. It specifies CASRPSDRGPEAFF.

This clone was seen just once. This chain connects TRBV11-3 to TRBJ1-3; no clear D gene. V gave up 3 bases and J gave up 6 bases, with 6 bases separating them. CDR3 size: 12 residues. Germline V CDR1 and CDR2: SGHNT, YENEEA. CDR3 coding DNA: TGTGCCAGCAGCTTTGGTGCAAACACCATATATTTT. Translated: CASSFGANTIYF.

This clone has only one observation. The chain links TRBV6-5 to TRBJ1-2; 7 bases line up with TRBD1. V was pared by 7 bases and J by 8 bases, with 13 bases of the junction left unmatched. CDR3 length: 14 amino acids. Germline lookup yields CDR1 MNHEY and CDR2 SVGAGI. The CDR3 loop reads CASTFDRELSGYTF. The DNA of the CDR3 is TGTGCCAGCACTTTCGACAGGGAACTTTCGGGCTACACCTTC.

The table lists this clone with a few counts. The V gene is TRBV28, the J gene TRBJ1-5; 9 bases fit TRBD1. Germline CDR1 MDHEN, CDR2 SYDVKM. The CDR3 extends over 15 amino acids. J lost 4 bases, V lost 6 bases, and 7 bases had no gene match. CDR3 loop: CASRGTGKGNQPQHF. Written as DNA, the CDR3 is TGTGCCAGCAGGGGGACAGGGAAGGGAAATCAGCCCCAGCATTTT.

This chain links TRBV6-6 with TRBJ1-1; TRBD1 agrees at 7 bases. Unmatched junction bases numbered 4, after V lost 8 bases and J lost 7 bases. CDR1 MNHNY and CDR2 SVGAGI come from the germline V gene (reference sequence). The CDR3 totals 11 residues. CDR3 sequence reads: CASLRGLEAFF. CDR3 sequence (DNA): TGTGCCAGCCTTAGGGGGCTTGAAGCTTTCTTT.